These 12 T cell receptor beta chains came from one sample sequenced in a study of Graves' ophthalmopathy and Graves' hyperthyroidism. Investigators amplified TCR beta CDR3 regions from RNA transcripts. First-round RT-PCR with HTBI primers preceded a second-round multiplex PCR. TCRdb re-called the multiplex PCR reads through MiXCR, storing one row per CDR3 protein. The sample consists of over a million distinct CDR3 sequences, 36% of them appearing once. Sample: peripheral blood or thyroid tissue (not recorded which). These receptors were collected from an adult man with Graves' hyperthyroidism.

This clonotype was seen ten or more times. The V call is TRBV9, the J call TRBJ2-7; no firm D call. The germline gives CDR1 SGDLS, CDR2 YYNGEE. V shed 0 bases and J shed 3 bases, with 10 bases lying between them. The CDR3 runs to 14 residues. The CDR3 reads CASSVAVSGYEQYF. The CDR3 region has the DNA TGTGCCAGCAGCGTAGCCGTTTCGGGCTACGAGCAGTACTTC. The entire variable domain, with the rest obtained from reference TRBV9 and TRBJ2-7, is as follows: DSGVTQTPKHLITATGQRVTLRCSPRSGDLSVYWYQQSLDQGLQFLIQYYNGEERAKGNILERFSAQQFPDLHSELNLSSLELGDSALYFCASSVAVSGYEQYFGPGTRLTVT.

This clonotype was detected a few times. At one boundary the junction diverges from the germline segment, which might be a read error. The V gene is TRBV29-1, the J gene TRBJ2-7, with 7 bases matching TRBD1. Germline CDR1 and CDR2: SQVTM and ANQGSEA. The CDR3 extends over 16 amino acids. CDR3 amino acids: CSAYRGVAPSGYEQHF. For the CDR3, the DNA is TGCAGCGCATACAGGGGCGTCGCTCCTTCGGGCTACGAGCAGCACTTC.

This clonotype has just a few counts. The CDR3 reads CASSSMGPQHF. The CDR3, as DNA: TGTGCCAGCAGTAGTATGGGGCCCCAGCATTTT. The chain joins TRBV6-1 to TRBJ1-5; D gene unclear. V dropped 5 bases and J dropped 9 bases, with 8 bases sitting between them. The CDR3 covers 11 residues. Germline V gene data show CDR1 as MNHNS and CDR2 as SASEGT.

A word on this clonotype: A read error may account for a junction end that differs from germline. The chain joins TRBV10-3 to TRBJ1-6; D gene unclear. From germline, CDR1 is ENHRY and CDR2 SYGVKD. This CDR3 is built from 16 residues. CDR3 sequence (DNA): TGTGCCATCACTGGACTAGCGGGAGCCGGCGGTGCACCCCTCCAATTT. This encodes CAITGLAGAGGAPLQF.

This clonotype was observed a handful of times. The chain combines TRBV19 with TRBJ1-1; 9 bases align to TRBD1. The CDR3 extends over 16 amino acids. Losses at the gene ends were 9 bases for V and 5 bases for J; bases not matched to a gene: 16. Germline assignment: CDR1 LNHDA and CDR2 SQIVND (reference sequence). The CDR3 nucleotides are TGTGCCAGCAGTCCCGGGACAGGGCCCCTCAAAACTGAAGCTTTCTTT. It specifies CASSPGTGPLKTEAFF.

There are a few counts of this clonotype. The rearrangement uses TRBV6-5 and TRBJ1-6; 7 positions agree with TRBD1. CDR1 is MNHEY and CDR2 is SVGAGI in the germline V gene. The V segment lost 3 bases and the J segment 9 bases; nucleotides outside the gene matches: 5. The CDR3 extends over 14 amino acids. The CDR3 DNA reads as TGTGCCAGCAGTTATCCGGACAGGCGTTCACCCCTCCACTTT. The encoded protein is CASSYPDRRSPLHF.

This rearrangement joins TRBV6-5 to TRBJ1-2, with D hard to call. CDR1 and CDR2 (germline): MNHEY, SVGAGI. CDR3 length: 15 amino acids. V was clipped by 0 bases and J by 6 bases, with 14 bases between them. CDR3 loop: CASSYSPPITNGYTF. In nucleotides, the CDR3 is TGTGCCAGCAGTTACTCCCCCCCTATAACTAATGGCTACACCTTC.

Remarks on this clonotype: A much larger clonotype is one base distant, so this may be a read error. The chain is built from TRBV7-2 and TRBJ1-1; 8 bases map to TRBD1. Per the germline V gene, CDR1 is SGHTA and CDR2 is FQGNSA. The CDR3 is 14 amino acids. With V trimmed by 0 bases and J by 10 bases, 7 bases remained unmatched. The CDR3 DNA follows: TGTGCCAGCAGCTTAGCTCAGGGGGCAGTGGTAGCTTTCTTT. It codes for CASSLAQGAVVAFF.

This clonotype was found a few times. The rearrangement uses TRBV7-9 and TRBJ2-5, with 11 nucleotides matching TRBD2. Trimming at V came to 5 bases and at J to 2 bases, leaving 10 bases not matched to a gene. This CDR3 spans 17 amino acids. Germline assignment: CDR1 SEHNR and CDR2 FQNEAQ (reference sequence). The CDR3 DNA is TGTGCCAGCAGCCCGCCAAGGACTAGCGGGCGTCAAGAGACCCAGTACTTC. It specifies CASSPPRTSGRQETQYF.

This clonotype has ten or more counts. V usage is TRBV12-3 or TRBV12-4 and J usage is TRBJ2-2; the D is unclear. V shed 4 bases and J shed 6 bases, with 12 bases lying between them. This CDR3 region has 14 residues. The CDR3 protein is CASSSGSGAGELFF. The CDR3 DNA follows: TGTGCCAGCAGTTCTGGCTCTGGGGCCGGGGAGCTGTTTTTT.

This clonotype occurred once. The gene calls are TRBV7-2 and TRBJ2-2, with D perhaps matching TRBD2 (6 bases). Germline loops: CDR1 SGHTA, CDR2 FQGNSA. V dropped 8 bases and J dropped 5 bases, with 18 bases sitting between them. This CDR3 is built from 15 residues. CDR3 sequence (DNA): TGTGCCAGCTCAGCGCAGACTAGTAAAACCGGGGAGCTGTTTTTT. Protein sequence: CASSAQTSKTGELFF.

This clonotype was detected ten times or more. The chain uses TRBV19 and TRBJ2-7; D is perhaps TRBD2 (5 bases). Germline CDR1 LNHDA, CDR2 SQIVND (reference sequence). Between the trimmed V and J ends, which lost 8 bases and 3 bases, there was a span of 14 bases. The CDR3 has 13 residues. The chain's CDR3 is CASRSRGSYEQYF. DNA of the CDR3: TGTGCCAGTCGCTCTCGAGGGAGCTACGAGCAGTACTTC.